Below are 2 T cell receptor beta chains sequenced from a single sample in a study of T-cell memory formation after mild COVID-19. TCRdb reanalysed the 5' RACE reads using MiXCR and keeps one entry per CDR3 protein. The table has some 13,000 distinct CDR3 sequences, about 11% seen once; the top ten hold 40% to 60%. The sample taken for sequencing was PBMCs or a T cell subset sorted from them (not recorded which). The source of these receptors is an adult woman who had mild COVID-19 (a few samples of this study predate the infection). Cell type and time point are not known.

This clonotype has a count of ten or more. The chain combines TRBV28 with TRBJ2-7, with 7 positions matching TRBD1. The CDR3 contains 14 residues. The V segment lost 9 bases and the J segment 1 base; nucleotides outside the gene matches: 9. Germline V gene data show CDR1 as MDHEN and CDR2 as SYDVKM. This CDR3 is CASSGTAVSYEQYF. CDR3 bases: TGTGCCAGTTCCGGGACAGCCGTATCCTACGAGCAGTACTTC.

This clonotype was found many times. V gene TRBV5-1 combines with J gene TRBJ2-1; D perhaps matches TRBD1 (6 bases). CDR3 size: 15 residues. V lost 3 bases and J 1 base, leaving 11 bases between the germline ends. The V gene's germline CDR1 is SGHRS and CDR2 YFSETQ. Written as DNA, the CDR3 is TGCGCCAGCAGCTGGGCACAGGGTTCCTACAATGAGCAGTTCTTC. Protein: CASSWAQGSYNEQFF.